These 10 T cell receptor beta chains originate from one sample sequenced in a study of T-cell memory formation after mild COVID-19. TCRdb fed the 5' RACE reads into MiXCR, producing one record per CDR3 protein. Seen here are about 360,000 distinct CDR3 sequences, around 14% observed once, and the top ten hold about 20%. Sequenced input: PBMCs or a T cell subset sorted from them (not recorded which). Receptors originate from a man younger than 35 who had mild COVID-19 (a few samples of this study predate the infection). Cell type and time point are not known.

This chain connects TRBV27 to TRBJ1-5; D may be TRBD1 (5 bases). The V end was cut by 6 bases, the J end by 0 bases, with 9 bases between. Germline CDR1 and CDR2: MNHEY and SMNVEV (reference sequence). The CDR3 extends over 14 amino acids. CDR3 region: CASSPGFSNQPQHF. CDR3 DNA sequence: TGTGCCAGCAGCCCAGGGTTTAGCAATCAGCCCCAGCATTTT.

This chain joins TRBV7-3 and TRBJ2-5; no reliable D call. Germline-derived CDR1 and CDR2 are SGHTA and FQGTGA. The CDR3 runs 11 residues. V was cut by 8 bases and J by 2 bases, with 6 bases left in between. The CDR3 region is CASLRQETQYF. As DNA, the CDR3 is TGTGCCAGCCTCCGTCAAGAGACCCAGTACTTC.

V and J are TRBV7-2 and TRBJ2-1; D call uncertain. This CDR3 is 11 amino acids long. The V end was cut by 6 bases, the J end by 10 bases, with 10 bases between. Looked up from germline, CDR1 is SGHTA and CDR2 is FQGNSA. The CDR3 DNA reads TGTGCCAGCAGAGCCCAAGCGGAGCAGTTCTTC. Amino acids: CASRAQAEQFF.

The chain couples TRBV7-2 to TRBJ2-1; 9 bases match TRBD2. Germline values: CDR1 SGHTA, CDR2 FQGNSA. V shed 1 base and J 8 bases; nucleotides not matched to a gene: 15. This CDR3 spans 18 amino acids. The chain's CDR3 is CASSLGLGSSGGSYEQFF. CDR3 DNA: TGTGCCAGCAGCTTAGGTCTAGGTAGTAGCGGGGGTTCGTATGAGCAGTTCTTC.

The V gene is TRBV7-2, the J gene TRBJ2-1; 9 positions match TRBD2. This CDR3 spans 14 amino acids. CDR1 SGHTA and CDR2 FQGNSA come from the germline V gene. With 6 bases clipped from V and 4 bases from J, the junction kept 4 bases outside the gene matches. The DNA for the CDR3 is TGTGCCAGCAGGAAGCGGGGGGCGTACAATGAGCAGTTCTTC. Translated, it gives CASRKRGAYNEQFF.

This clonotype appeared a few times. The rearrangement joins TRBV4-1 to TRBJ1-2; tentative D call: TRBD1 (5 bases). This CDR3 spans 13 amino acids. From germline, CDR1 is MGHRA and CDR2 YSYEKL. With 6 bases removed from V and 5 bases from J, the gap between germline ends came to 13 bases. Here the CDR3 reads CASRQDVGYGYTF. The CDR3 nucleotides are TGCGCCAGCAGACAGGACGTCGGATATGGCTACACCTTC.

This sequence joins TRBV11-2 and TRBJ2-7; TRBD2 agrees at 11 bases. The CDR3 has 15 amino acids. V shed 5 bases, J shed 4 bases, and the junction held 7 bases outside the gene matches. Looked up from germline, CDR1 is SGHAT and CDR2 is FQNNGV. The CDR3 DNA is TGTGCCAGCAGCAGATTAGCGGGGGGGCCGTACGAGCAGTACGTC. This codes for CASSRLAGGPYEQYV.

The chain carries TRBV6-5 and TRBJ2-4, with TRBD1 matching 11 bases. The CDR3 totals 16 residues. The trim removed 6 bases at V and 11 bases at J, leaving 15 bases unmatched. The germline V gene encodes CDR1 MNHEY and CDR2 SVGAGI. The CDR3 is CASRRLSGTGGMVQYF. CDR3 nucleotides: TGTGCCAGCAGACGCCTTTCGGGGACAGGGGGAATGGTTCAGTACTTC.

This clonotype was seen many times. The CDR3 DNA sequence: TGCGCCAGCAGCCTACCTGGCTCTCGGGGCTACACCTTC. This translates into CASSLPGSRGYTF. This chain links TRBV4-1 with TRBJ1-2, with unresolved D. Per germline, CDR1 MGHRA and CDR2 YSYEKL. The CDR3 has 13 amino acids. The V gene lost 4 bases and the J gene lost 8 bases, with 14 bases spanning the gap.

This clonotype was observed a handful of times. CDR3 sequence (DNA): TGCAGTGCTCATCCTAGCGCCAATGAGCAGTTCTTC. Translated, it gives CSAHPSANEQFF. This chain joins TRBV20-1 and TRBJ2-1; the D gene is possibly TRBD2 (6 bases). Germline assignment: CDR1 DFQATT and CDR2 SNEGSKA (reference sequence). The germline V and J ends were trimmed by 5 bases and 6 bases, with 11 bases remaining between them. The CDR3 is 12 residues long.